This T cell receptor (beta chain) originates from a study of blood T cells in healthy people across ages. Combining a sample-barcoded 5' primer with a J-beta primer mix, a second PCR ran for about 7 to 11 cycles. The template-switch adaptor was a 5' adaptor with 12 random nucleotides. It tagged each cDNA molecule. The study obtained at least 2.5 million CDR3-containing paired-end reads from every sample. One entry per CDR3 protein results from TCRdb running MiXCR on the 5' RACE reads. The sample lists about 1.1 million distinct CDR3 sequences, around two fifths seen once, with under 15% in the top ten. Trimming stripped 5 bases from V and 5 bases from J, with 13 bases between. The CDR3 is made up of 14 amino acids. Germline lookup yields CDR1 SGHAT and CDR2 FQDESV (reference sequence).

The rearrangement links TRBV11-1 to TRBJ2-1; D uncertain. What was sequenced was blood. This sequence was found in a man aged 18 to 30 in good health. The CDR3 DNA reads TGTGCCAGCAGCCCCCAGCTCGCGGACAATGAGCAGTTCTTC. Its protein is CASSPQLADNEQFF.